This entry lists 15 T cell receptor beta chains sequenced from one sample in a study of blood T cell repertoires in COVID-19. The table came from immunoSEQ multiplex PCR; TCRdb's copy has only in-frame clones and leaves some out. The table shows roughly 340,000 clones, with about 88% occurring only once. Material for sequencing was peripheral blood. These receptors all stem from an older woman with COVID-19, enrolled during active disease.

On this clone: The sample carries other DNA sequences with the same CDR3. The chain has TRBV2 and TRBJ2-5, with no clear D. Germline V CDR1 and CDR2: SNHLY, FYNNEI. This CDR3 region has 13 residues. The V end lost 6 bases, the J end lost 0 bases, and 8 bases lay between the germline ends. The CDR3 bases are TGTGCCAGCAGCGACCGGGACCAAGAGACCCAGTACTTC. Translating gives CASSDRDQETQYF.

This sequence joins TRBV2 and TRBJ2-1; D perhaps matches TRBD1 (6 bases). V was trimmed by 4 bases and J by 8 bases, leaving 18 bases between them. This CDR3 region has 15 residues. The V gene's germline CDR1 is SNHLY and CDR2 FYNNEI. The CDR3 DNA reads TGTGCCAGCAGTGTAGGATTTGAGACAGGTCATGAGCAGTTCTTC. Protein: CASSVGFETGHEQFF.

About this clone itself: Other DNA sequences in this specimen translate into the identical CDR3. The chain employs TRBV27 and TRBJ2-1, with TRBD1 as a possible D gene (5 bases). Trimming took 6 bases from V and 7 from J, leaving 10 bases between them. Germline CDR1 is MNHEY and CDR2 is SMNVEV (reference sequence). The CDR3 is made up of 12 amino acids. The DNA of the CDR3 is TGTGCCAGCAGCTCAGGGTGGAATGAGCAGTTCTTC. This gives the protein CASSSGWNEQFF.

As to this clone: Other DNA sequences in the same sample also yield this CDR3. The chain uses TRBV30 and TRBJ1-5; D possibly corresponds to TRBD1 (6 bases). CDR1 is GTSNPN, CDR2 SVGIG, per germline (reference sequence). The CDR3 has 14 residues. Trimming shortened V by 0 bases and J by 2 bases, and 8 bases separated the two germline ends. Written as DNA, the CDR3 is TGTGCCTGGAGTGTACCAGGGGGCAATCAGCCCCAGCATTTT. Translating it yields CAWSVPGGNQPQHF.

The chain is built from TRBV18 and TRBJ2-2; possible D gene TRBD1, 5 bases. CDR1 KGHSH and CDR2 LQKENI come from the germline V gene. Trimming stripped 0 bases from V and 3 bases from J, with 8 bases between. This CDR3 contains 15 residues. CDR3: CASSPPGADTGELFF. The CDR3 coding sequence is TGTGCCAGCTCACCACCAGGGGCCGACACCGGGGAGCTGTTTTTT.

The CDR3 bases are TGCGCCAGCAGCCCCTTTGGGGCCCAAGAGACCCAGTACTTC. Translation gives CASSPFGAQETQYF. The chain recombines TRBV5-1 with TRBJ2-5; D possibly corresponds to TRBD1 (5 bases). Germline values: CDR1 SGHRS, CDR2 YFSETQ. The germline V and J ends were trimmed by 4 bases and 1 base, with 11 bases remaining between them. There are 14 residues in the CDR3.

V usage is TRBV7-9 and J usage is TRBJ2-5, with D maybe TRBD2 (6 bases). This CDR3 has 14 amino acids. The ends were cut back, 3 bases at V and 3 bases at J, with 11 bases in the middle. In germline, CDR1 is SEHNR, CDR2 FQNEAQ (reference sequence). CDR3 sequence: CASSLMRGEETQYF. The CDR3 nucleotides are TGTGCCAGCAGCTTGATGCGGGGTGAAGAGACCCAGTACTTC.

The rearrangement links TRBV18 to TRBJ2-1; TRBD2 might be the D (6 bases). The CDR3 is 16 amino acids. V lost 0 bases and J lost 1, with 10 bases in between. CDR1 and CDR2 (germline): KGHSH, LQKENI. The CDR3 region has the DNA TGTGCCAGCTCACCACCGGGACTCCAGTCCTACAATGAGCAGTTCTTC. This sequence encodes CASSPPGLQSYNEQFF.

In this sample, this clone turned up a few times. The J gene is TRBJ1-4, the V gene TRBV2; 9 bases align to TRBD1. The length of the CDR3 is 13 residues. Germline V lookup: CDR1 SNHLY, CDR2 FYNNEI. V gave up 8 bases and J gave up 6 bases; unmatched junction bases: 4. This CDR3 reads CASARDRDEKLFF. The DNA of the CDR3 is TGTGCCAGCGCCCGGGACAGGGATGAAAAACTGTTTTTT.

This clone was seen once. The chain combines TRBV19 with TRBJ1-1, with D possibly being TRBD1 (5 bases). Germline assignment: CDR1 LNHDA and CDR2 SQIVND (reference sequence). V was shortened by 4 bases and J by 4 bases, with 10 bases between the two germline ends. This CDR3 is built from 13 residues. The CDR3, as DNA: TGTGCCAGTAGTAGAGACAGTACCACTGAAGCTTTCTTT. This translates into CASSRDSTTEAFF.

This chain links TRBV28 with TRBJ1-1, with 7 bases lining up with TRBD1. J was trimmed by 3 bases and V by 7 bases; bases with no gene match: 5. Germline CDR1 and CDR2: MDHEN and SYDVKM. The CDR3 contains 13 residues. The CDR3 DNA sequence: TGTGCCAGCATCGGACAGGTTCACACTGAAGCTTTCTTT. Protein: CASIGQVHTEAFF.

This clone was recorded only once. CDR3 protein: CSVEERGLGTEAFF. As DNA, the CDR3 is TGCAGCGTTGAAGAAAGGGGGTTGGGGACTGAAGCTTTCTTT. The chain uses TRBV29-1 and TRBJ1-1; D perhaps matches TRBD1 (6 bases). From germline, CDR1 is SQVTM and CDR2 ANQGSEA. Trimming left V 0 bases short and J 5 bases short, with 13 bases between. The CDR3 has 14 residues.

The rearrangement joins TRBV14 to TRBJ2-7; 7 nucleotides align to TRBD1. This CDR3 contains 14 residues. Germline CDR1 reads SGHDN; CDR2 reads FVKESK. Germline trimming cut 4 bases from V and 0 bases from J; bases unmatched to any gene: 3. As DNA, the CDR3 is TGTGCCAGCAGCCCACAGGGGTACTCCTACGAGCAGTACTTC. This sequence encodes CASSPQGYSYEQYF. Drawing the rest from reference TRBV14 and TRBJ2-7, the complete variable domain is EAGVTQFPSHSVIEKGQTVTLRCDPISGHDNLYWYRRVMGKEIKFLLHFVKESKQDESGMPNNRFLAERTGGTYSTLKVQPAELEDSGVYFCASSPQGYSYEQYFGPGTRLTVT.

This chain connects TRBV7-7 to TRBJ2-5; TRBD2 matches 12 bases. Germline CDR1 reads SSHAT; CDR2 reads FNYEAQ (reference sequence). This CDR3 has 15 amino acids. V lost 5 bases, J lost 4 bases, and 5 bases stayed unmatched. The CDR3 DNA reads TGTGCCAGCAGCCTCCTAGCGGGGGGGCCAGAGACCCAGTACTTC. Protein product: CASSLLAGGPETQYF.

The rearrangement joins TRBV7-6 to TRBJ2-7, with 9 positions matching TRBD1. Germline CDR1 is SGHVS and CDR2 is FNYEAQ. With V trimmed by 5 bases and J by 2 bases, 7 bases remained unmatched. CDR3 length equals 15 residues. The DNA for the CDR3 is TGTGCCAGCAGCCCATGGACAGGGGCCACCTACGAGCAGTACTTC. It is translated as CASSPWTGATYEQYF.